The rows below give T cell receptor beta chains drawn from one sample of a study of blood T cell repertoires in COVID-19. Only in-frame clones appear in the TCRdb table, and some are missing; sequencing was by immunoSEQ multiplex PCR. The repertoire consists of under 450,000 clones, with over 75% occurring once and the leading ten covering approximately 1.5%. Sequenced sample: peripheral blood. These receptors were obtained from a woman aged 40-49 years with COVID-19, enrolled during active disease. The CDR3 runs from the conserved cysteine through the conserved F or W. A D gene is named only where the DNA matches it firmly. A row's size may be missing; if present it is once, few, many or a size class.

cdr3_nt cdr3_aa j_call v_call d_call clone_size
TGTGCCAGCAGTTCCTTACAGGGAGGGGGATCACCCCTCCACTTT CASSSLQGGGSPLHF TRBJ1-6 TRBV28 - -
TGTGCCTGGATGACAGGGAGCACTGAAGCTTTCTTT CAWMTGSTEAFF TRBJ1-1 TRBV30 TRBD1 -
TGTGCCAGCAGTTACCCCCCTAGCGGGAGCAATGAGCAGTTCTTC CASSYPPSGSNEQFF TRBJ2-1 TRBV6-2/TRBV6-3 TRBD2 few
TGTGCCAGCAGTTACGGAGGGAAATTAGCTTTCTTT CASSYGGKLAFF TRBJ1-1 TRBV6-2/TRBV6-3 - -
TGTGCCAGCAGCGCCTGGGGCGGGGGCGATTCATCTGAAAAACTGTTTTTT CASSAWGGGDSSEKLFF TRBJ1-4 TRBV9 - once
TGTGCCAGTAGTAAACTAGCGGGAGGTGTAAGCTCCTACAATGAGCAGTTCTTC CASSKLAGGVSSYNEQFF TRBJ2-1 TRBV19 TRBD2 -
TGTGCCAGCAGCCCGGGACAGCTTTCCTCTGGGGCCAACGTCCTGACTTTC CASSPGQLSSGANVLTF TRBJ2-6 TRBV5-4 TRBD1 -
TGTGCCAGCAGCGCCCAACTAGCGGGGCAAGAGACCCAGTACTTC CASSAQLAGQETQYF TRBJ2-5 TRBV11-2 TRBD2 -
TGTGCCAGCAGCCGACAGGGGAGAGAGACCCAGTACTTC CASSRQGRETQYF TRBJ2-5 TRBV12-3/TRBV12-4 TRBD1 -
TGTGCCAGCAGCGCTGGGACTAGCGGGAGATTCTACGAGCAGTACTTC CASSAGTSGRFYEQYF TRBJ2-7 TRBV9 TRBD2 -
TGTGCCAGCAGTTTTGGACTGGAAGCTTTCTTT CASSFGLEAFF TRBJ1-1 TRBV27 - -
TGTGCCAGCAGTGCCAGCCCCGGGACAGGGGCCTCCTACAATGAGCAGTTCTTC CASSASPGTGASYNEQFF TRBJ2-1 TRBV6-4 TRBD1 -
TGTGCCAGCAGTGGTGCAGGCAACTATGGCTACACCTTC CASSGAGNYGYTF TRBJ1-2 TRBV2 - -
TGTGCCAGCTCACCGGTACAGGGGCTCTCCTACAATGAGCAGTTCTTC CASSPVQGLSYNEQFF TRBJ2-1 TRBV18 TRBD1 -
TGTGCCAGCAGTTCAGACAGGGGGATGAACACTGAAGCTTTCTTT CASSSDRGMNTEAFF TRBJ1-1 TRBV6-5 TRBD1 -
TGTGCCAGCAGTTACTCGGCCAATGAGCAGTTCTTC CASSYSANEQFF TRBJ2-1 TRBV6-6 - -
TGTGCCAGCAGCTTAGGAACAGGGAGACCTAACACTGAAGCTTTCTTT CASSLGTGRPNTEAFF TRBJ1-1 TRBV7-9 - -
TGTGCCAGCACCGGAGACAGAGCTAACTATGGCTACACCTTC CASTGDRANYGYTF TRBJ1-2 TRBV6-6 - -
TGTGCCATCAGAGGGACTAGCGGGGGAAGCTCCTACAATGAGCAGTTCTTC CAIRGTSGGSSYNEQFF TRBJ2-1 TRBV10-3 TRBD2 -
TGTGCCACCAGCAGAGATAGAGTAGCCGAGCAGTTCTTC CATSRDRVAEQFF TRBJ2-1 TRBV15 - once
TGTGCCAGCAGCCCGGTTTGGGGGCTTGGGGATGAGCAGTTCTTC CASSPVWGLGDEQFF TRBJ2-1 TRBV3-1/TRBV3-2 - -
TGTGCCAGCAGCCAAAGCGGAGGGAACACTGAAGCTTTCTTT CASSQSGGNTEAFF TRBJ1-1 TRBV3-1/TRBV3-2 - -
TGTGCCAGCAGCGCAAGGACAGCTGGAAACACCATATATTTT CASSARTAGNTIYF TRBJ1-3 TRBV21-1 - -
TGTGCCAGCAGTTCGGGAGAGTCAACTAATGAAAAACTGTTTTTT CASSSGESTNEKLFF TRBJ1-4 TRBV7-9 - -
TGTGCCATCAGTCCCGGGACAGGGGGCTACACTGAAGCTTTCTTT CAISPGTGGYTEAFF TRBJ1-1 TRBV10-3 TRBD1 -
TGTGCCAGCAGTCCCTGGCCTACAGGGGATACTGAAGCTTTCTTT CASSPWPTGDTEAFF TRBJ1-1 TRBV28 TRBD1 -
TGTGCCAGCAGTTTCGGGACTAGCGGATGGGATACGCAGTATTTT CASSFGTSGWDTQYF TRBJ2-3 TRBV6-5 TRBD2 once
TGTGCCATCCTCCCCGGAGGAGGGACCAATTCACCCCTCCACTTT CAILPGGGTNSPLHF TRBJ1-6 TRBV28 - -
TGTGCCAGCAGTTTATCGAGGGACAGGCCTAACTATGGCTACACCTTC CASSLSRDRPNYGYTF TRBJ1-2 TRBV27 TRBD1 once
TGTGCCAGTGGGAGGGGCAATGAGCAGTTCTTC CASGRGNEQFF TRBJ2-1 TRBV6-5 TRBD2 -
TGTGCCAGCAGCTTAAATTGGGGCCCGCAGTATTTT CASSLNWGPQYF TRBJ2-3 TRBV11-2 - -
TGTGCCATCAGTGGGGCAGGGGCCTACGAGCAGTACTTC CAISGAGAYEQYF TRBJ2-7 TRBV10-3 - -
TGTGCCAGCAGCTGGGTACAGCATGAGCAGTTCTTC CASSWVQHEQFF TRBJ2-1 TRBV5-4 - -
TGTGCCAGCAGTCCACCCACAACGGGACAGCCGAATGAAAAACTGTTTTTT CASSPPTTGQPNEKLFF TRBJ1-4 TRBV27 TRBD1 -
TGTGCCAGCAGCCCCTCGGTACGGGGAAGGGAAGCTTTCTTT CASSPSVRGREAFF TRBJ1-1 TRBV7-3 - -
TGCGCCAGCAGCTTGGGGTTTGAGCCTGAAGCTTTCTTT CASSLGFEPEAFF TRBJ1-1 TRBV5-1 - once
TGTGCCAGCAGCCGGACTGTATACGAGCAGTACTTC CASSRTVYEQYF TRBJ2-7 TRBV7-9 - few
TGTGCCAGCAGTACCCAGGGGCTCAACACCATATATTTT CASSTQGLNTIYF TRBJ1-3 TRBV12-3/TRBV12-4 - few
TGTGCCAGCAGCTTGGACAGGGGGCGGTATGGCTACACCTTC CASSLDRGRYGYTF TRBJ1-2 TRBV7-9 TRBD1 -
TGTGCCAGCAGTCTGCGGCCGATCACCGGGGAGCTGTTTTTT CASSLRPITGELFF TRBJ2-2 TRBV27 - -